This TCR beta chain appears in the sequencing data of a study of T cell responses to AZD1222 COVID-19 vaccine (dated by TCRdb to the early 2020s). Turning to the overall study: A total of under 250 trial participants underwent TCR sequencing, of whom roughly 210 had received two doses of AZD1222 and roughly 26 had received two doses of the MenACWY control vaccine. Enrollment into the trials was organized by age into subgroups of 18-55, 56-69 and 70-plus years, and those subgroups contained approximately 150, 30 and 60 TCR-sequenced participants, respectively.

Study-wide conclusions, independent of this receptor: Spike-specific TCR breadth and depth rose significantly after two AZD1222 doses compared with day 0 and with MenACWY recipients. Reportedly, almost half of the unique spike-specific TCRs recognized epitopes lying outside the regions that are mutated in the B.1.351 and B.1.1.7 variants. Conclusions about previously exposed vaccinees are limited because only six or seven AZD1222 recipients were SARS-CoV-2 seropositive at baseline. Participants were mostly white British and included more females than males, and it was suggested by the authors that clonal diversity may have been underestimated. The vaccine-associated CD4 TCRs covered the entire spike protein, and the dominant responses fell in regions 160-218 and 743-854. Because no day 14 peak-response samples were available, repertoires were characterized only after the peak T cell response. The 56-69-year group was small, and its depth increase did not reach significance, likely because of low power.

Via the germline V gene, CDR1 is SGHTA and CDR2 FQGNSA. The CDR3 measures 16 amino acids from cysteine to phenylalanine. The retained sequence is limited to the CDR3, 48 bases, with the frame set at the first base. V was cut back by 1 base and J by 1 base, leaving a gap of 13 bases between them. This clone was observed a single time. Its recognized antigen is unknown. The record has no base qualities; no much larger clone is one base away. This specimen's time point label, per the study, means: sample from adult after SARS-CoV-2 infection, after symptom onset. A couple of convalescent COVID-19 patients, sampled after symptom onset from adults with prior SARS-CoV-2 infection, were also TCR-sequenced for comparison. The CDR3 regions of human TCRbeta chains were analyzed by immunosequencing. On the study's bioinformatics: Repertoire TCRs were checked for matches against a reference library of SARS-CoV-2-specific TCRs that had been generated using the MIRA antigen-specificity platform. Breadth was defined as the fraction of unique TCRs that were SARS-CoV-2-associated, and depth was defined as the fraction of total T cells that were SARS-CoV-2-associated. Using the MIRA data, each spike-specific TCR was assigned both to the spike region to which the TCR was reactive and to a CD4 or CD8 class. Log10-transformed breadth and depth values were compared by one-way ANOVA with Sidak's multiple comparisons tests. TCRdb took over this immuneACCESS table, retaining in-frame rearrangements with V and J assigned. Such tables are incomplete; in checked studies, under half of the missing clones stem from an unresolved V gene, and the remainder is unexplained. V, J and clone size are taken as reported in that table, and D and trimming were inferred from the DNA itself. This sample gives roughly 150,000 clones in total; about 88% of them show up just once. The top ten clonotypes cover over 6% of the sample.

The clonotype comes from an adult who had recovered from COVID-19. This chain is built from TRBV7-2 and TRBJ2-5; TRBD1 is a possible D gene, resting on 5 matching bases. The sequencing here drew on peripheral blood, taken after recovery from COVID-19. Read as DNA, the sequence is TGTGCCAGCAGCTTAGTGGCAGGGTCCCTCCAAGAGACCCAGTACTTC. Its translation reads: CASSLVAGSLQETQYF.